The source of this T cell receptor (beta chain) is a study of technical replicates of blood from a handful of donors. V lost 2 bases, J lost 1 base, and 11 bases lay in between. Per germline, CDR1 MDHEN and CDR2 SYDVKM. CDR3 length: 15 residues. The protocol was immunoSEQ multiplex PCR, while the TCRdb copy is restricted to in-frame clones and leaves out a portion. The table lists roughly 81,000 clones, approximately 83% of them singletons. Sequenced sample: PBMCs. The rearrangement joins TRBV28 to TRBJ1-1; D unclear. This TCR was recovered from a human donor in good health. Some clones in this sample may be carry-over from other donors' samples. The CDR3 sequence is CASSLGGQKNTEAFF. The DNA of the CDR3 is TGTGCCAGCAGTTTAGGTGGGCAGAAGAACACTGAAGCTTTCTTT.